Shown below are 16 T cell receptor beta chains from a single sample sequenced in a study of cytomegalovirus exposure and HLA in healthy donors. Vbeta (60) and Jbeta (13) primers were used in the PCR. Data came from immunoSEQ multiplex PCR; TCRdb stores just in-frame clones and leaves some out. The specimen's table records more than 200,000 clones. Specimen: PBMCs. The source is a woman between 25 and 40 years old in good health and CMV-seropositive.

The chain has TRBV29-1 and TRBJ2-7; 9 nucleotides match TRBD1. The V gene's germline CDR1 is SQVTM and CDR2 ANQGSEA. Trimming removed 3 bases from V and 7 bases from J; junction bases left unmatched: 10. The CDR3 is 14 amino acids. CDR3 nucleotides: TGCAGCGTTGACCTGACCGGGACAGGGCGTGAGCAGTACTTC. Its translation is CSVDLTGTGREQYF.

CDR3: CASSLWFSGTYEQYF. In DNA form, the CDR3 reads TGTGCCAGCAGCTTATGGTTTAGCGGGACCTACGAGCAGTACTTC. The chain uses TRBV7-8 and TRBJ2-7, with 8 bases that match TRBD2. Germline loops: CDR1 SGHVS, CDR2 FQNEAQ. This CDR3 spans 15 amino acids. V shed 2 bases, J shed 2 bases, and the junction held 5 bases outside the gene matches.

The chain links TRBV5-1 to TRBJ1-2, with a possible D match to TRBD1 (6 bases). Trimming cost V 0 bases and J 5 bases, with 11 bases left between them. The CDR3 runs to 14 residues. Germline V CDR1 and CDR2: SGHRS, YFSETQ. The DNA of the CDR3 is TGCGCCAGCAGCTTGGTAGGACAGCTATATGGCTACACCTTC. As protein: CASSLVGQLYGYTF.

This chain uses TRBV6-1 with TRBJ2-6, with unresolved D. V was trimmed by 0 bases and J by 4 bases, leaving 10 bases between them. Germline V gene lookup returns CDR1 MNHNS and CDR2 SASEGT. The CDR3 contains 16 residues. The CDR3 sequence is CASSEAGTDGANVLTF. The CDR3 DNA follows: TGTGCCAGCAGTGAAGCAGGAACAGACGGGGCCAACGTCCTGACTTTC.

The chain combines TRBV28 with TRBJ1-2; maybe TRBD1 (5 bases). Per germline, CDR1 MDHEN and CDR2 SYDVKM. This CDR3 is 13 amino acids long. Trimming took 2 bases from V and 7 from J, leaving 11 bases between them. As DNA, the CDR3 is TGTGCCAGCAGTTTAACTGGGGACTCTGGCTACACCTTC. This sequence encodes CASSLTGDSGYTF.

V usage is TRBV7-7 and J usage is TRBJ2-5, with D possibly TRBD1 on 7 matching bases. The germline CDR1 and CDR2 sequences are SSHAT and FNYEAQ (reference sequence). The CDR3 has 15 amino acids. V was clipped by 8 bases and J by 0 bases, with 16 bases between them. CDR3 sequence (DNA): TGTGCCAGCGGCGGTGGAGGGGGCTACCAAGAGACCCAGTACTTC. Its translation: CASGGGGGYQETQYF.

This chain joins TRBV5-6 and TRBJ2-3; no clear D. Germline CDR1 reads SGHDT; CDR2 reads YYEEEE. The CDR3 is 12 amino acids. V lost 1 base to trimming and J lost 3 bases, with 3 bases between them. The CDR3 loop is CASSLSTDTQYF. CDR3 sequence (DNA): TGTGCCAGCAGCTTGTCTACAGATACGCAGTATTTT.

The CDR3 region is CASSLVGASGVSYEQYF. The DNA of the CDR3 is TGTGCCAGCAGCTTAGTGGGGGCTAGCGGGGTGTCCTACGAGCAGTACTTC. The chain employs TRBV7-2 and TRBJ2-7; 9 nucleotides match TRBD2. Germline V gene sequence: CDR1 SGHTA, CDR2 FQGNSA. The CDR3 is 17 residues long. J was trimmed by 1 base and V by 1 base; bases with no gene match: 8.

This sequence joins TRBV5-5 and TRBJ2-5, with TRBD2 matching 7 bases. Germline CDR1 and CDR2: SGHKS and YYEKEE (reference sequence). Trimming took 0 bases from V and 7 from J; bases not matched to a gene: 9. This CDR3 is built from 15 residues. The CDR3 DNA reads as TGTGCCAGCAGCTTGGGGGGAGGGACTCTAGGGACCCAGTACTTC. Translated: CASSLGGGTLGTQYF.

This chain uses TRBV28 with TRBJ2-1, with 10 bases identical to TRBD2. CDR3 size: 15 residues. Germline V gene data show CDR1 as MDHEN and CDR2 as SYDVKM. Trimming cost V 5 bases and J 8 bases; bases outside gene matches: 9. This chain's CDR3 is CASSQSGTSVDEQFF. In nucleotides, the CDR3 is TGTGCCAGCAGTCAGTCCGGGACTAGCGTCGATGAGCAGTTCTTC.

CDR3 sequence reads: CAISFQGRPRGDTEAFF. As DNA, the CDR3 is TGTGCCATCAGTTTCCAAGGGAGGCCCAGAGGGGACACTGAAGCTTTCTTT. The chain has TRBV10-3 and TRBJ1-1; perhaps TRBD1 as D (5 bases). Germline CDR1 and CDR2: ENHRY and SYGVKD. The CDR3 consists of 17 residues. Deletions cut 5 bases from V and 3 bases from J, with 22 bases between.

This chain links TRBV15 with TRBJ1-1; perhaps TRBD1 as D (6 bases). This CDR3 is 18 amino acids long. Germline CDR1 reads LNHNV; CDR2 reads YYDKDF (reference sequence). Trimming shortened V by 1 base and J by 0 bases, and 18 bases separated the two germline ends. Here the CDR3 DNA reads TGTGCCACCAGCAGAGCCCCGGGACATATGGCCCTGAACACTGAAGCTTTCTTT. Amino acids: CATSRAPGHMALNTEAFF.

This chain joins TRBV29-1 and TRBJ1-2, with 7 nucleotides matching TRBD1. CDR3 length equals 14 residues. V lost 6 bases, J lost 4 bases, and 11 bases stayed unmatched. Germline loops: CDR1 SQVTM, CDR2 ANQGSEA. This chain's CDR3 is CSVSEGGQIYGYTF. In DNA, the CDR3 is TGCAGCGTCTCGGAGGGGGGACAGATCTATGGCTACACCTTC.

The chain recombines TRBV25-1 with TRBJ2-7; D call uncertain. Trimming shortened V by 3 bases and J by 0 bases, and 9 bases separated the two germline ends. This CDR3 is built from 14 residues. In germline, CDR1 is MGHDK, CDR2 SYGVNS. The CDR3 region is CASSDPVNSYEQYF. As DNA, the CDR3 is TGTGCCAGCAGTGATCCGGTAAACTCCTACGAGCAGTACTTC.

The chain uses TRBV30 and TRBJ1-1; D ambiguous. Deletions cut 0 bases from V and 2 bases from J, with 10 bases between. Per germline, CDR1 GTSNPN and CDR2 SVGIG (reference sequence). This CDR3 comprises 14 residues. CDR3 amino acids: CAWSVESPNTEAFF. DNA for the CDR3: TGTGCCTGGAGTGTAGAGAGTCCAAACACTGAAGCTTTCTTT. The whole variable domain, filled in from reference TRBV30 and TRBJ1-1, reads SQTIHQWPATLVQPVGSPLSLECTVEGTSNPNLYWYRQAAGRGLQLLFYSVGIGQISSEVPQNLSASRPQDRQFILSSKKLLLSDSGFYLCAWSVESPNTEAFFGQGTRLTVV.

About this clone itself: The sample has other DNA sequences that encode this CDR3 too. The rearrangement joins TRBV30 to TRBJ2-1; 15 nucleotides line up with TRBD2. CDR1 and CDR2 from the germline V gene are GTSNPN and SVGIG (reference sequence). This CDR3 contains 15 residues. V shed 4 bases, J shed 9 bases, and the junction held 7 bases outside the gene matches. The CDR3 loop reads CAWTKKGLAGGEQFF. Written as DNA, the CDR3 is TGTGCCTGGACCAAGAAGGGACTAGCGGGAGGTGAGCAGTTCTTC.